This entry concerns a single TCR beta chain. Its recognized antigen is unknown. The sample holds no much larger clone one base away, and base qualities are not on file. The entire isolated RNA was reverse transcribed using the High Capacity cDNA Reverse Transcription Kit, and thus expressed TCRB transcripts were sequenced. Deep immunoSEQ sequencing was applied to naive, central memory and regulatory T cell samples, giving an average of around 4 million total reads per sample. Sorted cells were lysed in RLT buffer and RNA was extracted with DNase-treated RNeasy Micro or Mini kits, depending on cell number. To prevent cross-contamination, every cell subset was processed on its own, while patient and healthy donor samples were processed together. Using the immunoSEQ multiplex PCR, TCRB sequences were amplified from cDNA into 87-bp fragments spanning the CDR3 region. Sequencing of the amplicons was done on the Illumina HiSeq platform. As for the original processing: Synthetic template baselines were used to correct PCR bias computationally, reads within Hamming distance 2 were collapsed, and singletons that could not be merged were discarded. By aligning reads against IMGT, V, D and J genes, CDR3 length, and insertions or deletions at six rearrangement sites were assigned. Clonotype counts were normalized to sorted cell number within each subset before computing true diversity and Gini coefficients with the tcR R package. The overlap coefficient, calculated on TCRB nucleotide sequences, was used to quantify repertoire sharing. TCRdb retrieved this table from immuneACCESS and kept in-frame rearrangements only. Not all clones are present; in checked studies, unresolved V genes account for under half, and no reason is known for the remainder. V and J calls and clone size are as listed in that table; D and trimming were resolved from the DNA. The sample has some 190,000 clones on record, approximately 8.4% of them singletons. The top ten clonotypes cover 0.5% of the sample.

Each donor gave one peripheral blood draw, averaging roughly 120 mL, which was collected into heparinised tubes. Naive, central memory, regulatory and stem cell-like memory CD4+ T cells were sorted on a BD FACSAria II using a panel including CD45RO, CCR7, CD25, CD127, CD95 and CD27. All sorted populations exceeded 95% purity. PBMCs were separated immediately by Lymphoprep density gradient centrifugation and were stained directly, without being cultured. Samples were stained and sorted in pairs, with one healthy donor and one patient per experiment, so that batch effects were minimized. The record originates from a study of beta chain features in type 1 diabetes (dated by TCRdb to about 2018). The study in broad terms: Mean age, gender distribution, total cell number and subset yield did not differ between patients and healthy donors. Regulatory and stem cell-like memory subsets were isolated from only 8 patients and 8 healthy donors, whereas naive and central memory subsets came from all 30 or so donors. The study compared TCRB repertoires of sorted circulating CD4+ T cell subsets between recently diagnosed type 1 diabetes patients and matched healthy donors. A total of about 110,000,000 sorted cells were examined across all samples, and a strong correlation was observed between cell number per subset and RNA yield.

The full study reports these points: In all four CD4+ subsets, TCRB CDR3 length was moderately but significantly shorter in type 1 diabetes patients. HLA sub-analyses involved small numbers of individuals, so any influence of HLA type on TCRB rearrangement remained unresolved. Naive, central memory and regulatory TCRB repertoires appeared more similar among patients than among healthy donors. Because cDNA was sequenced instead of genomic DNA, activated cells with high expression could be over-represented, although the groups did not differ in activation or CD3 levels. Patients with type 1 diabetes made fewer insertions and deleted more nucleotides at VDJ recombination sites, implying thymic rearrangement abnormalities. Shorter templates might have been favored by PCR, but patient and control samples were amplified and corrected together, so both groups would have been affected equally by any skew.

From the cysteine up to the phenylalanine, the CDR3 has a length of 16 residues. Only the CDR3 DNA is retained, 48 bases long and in frame from the first base. Clipping removes 5 bases from V and 2 bases from J, with 10 as the unmatched junction base count. Per the germline V gene (reference sequence), LNHDA is the CDR1 and SQIVND is the CDR2. This clonotype was sampled from a man younger than 35 with type 1 diabetes. The chain employs TRBV19 and TRBJ1-2; 8 nucleotides in the junction match TRBD1. The sequenced sample consisted of central memory CD4+ T cells from blood. This receptor has the CDR3 CASSPRQGRVNYGYTF. The DNA reads as follows: TGTGCCAGTAGTCCCCGACAGGGGCGCGTAAACTATGGCTACACCTTC.